This T cell receptor (beta chain) is from a study of siplizumab effects on memory and regulatory T cells. Assay: immunoSEQ multiplex PCR; the TCRdb copy retains only in-frame clones and omits some. The top ten clones hold roughly 0.62% of a sample with more than 95,000 clones, over 90% of them seen once. Sequenced material: Tregs sorted from blood. This sequence originates from a human donor in good health.

The CDR3 DNA reads TGTGCCAGCAGCTTATCCTCCTACGAGCAGTACTTC. Protein sequence: CASSLSSYEQYF. This sequence joins TRBV7-8 and TRBJ2-7; D ambiguous. CDR3 length equals 12 residues. Trimming took off 2 bases at V and 0 bases at J, with 2 bases between the two ends. Germline-derived CDR1 and CDR2 are SGHVS and FQNEAQ. Full variable domain (rest looked up from reference TRBV7-8 and TRBJ2-7): GAGVSQSPRYKVAKRGQDVALRCDPISGHVSLFWYQQALGQGPEFLTYFQNEAQLDKSGLPSDRFFAERPEGSVSTLKIQRTQQEDSAVYLCASSLSSYEQYFGPGTRLTVT.